This paragraph covers one T cell receptor beta chain sequence. Its antigen is as yet unknown. Deletions cut 3 bases from V and 0 bases from J, with 9 bases between. The CDR3 runs to 15 residues. Germline V lookup: CDR1 MDHEN, CDR2 SYDVKM. The sample originates from a study of T cell responses to AZD1222 COVID-19 vaccine. Study findings and constraints: When two AZD1222 doses had been given, Spike-specific TCR breadth and depth rose.

Some clones are missing from TCRdb's copy, which holds only in-frame ones; the method was immunoSEQ multiplex PCR. This table holds around 110,000 clones, around nine tenths found once. This chain connects TRBV28 to TRBJ1-3; D ambiguous. The sequenced sample was peripheral blood, obtained on day 0 of AZD1222 vaccination. The TCR comes from an adult in good health. The chain's CDR3 is CASSFILRSGNTIYF. The CDR3 nucleotides are TGTGCCAGCAGTTTTATACTCCGCTCTGGAAACACCATATATTTT.